The 21 T cell receptor beta chains listed next were all sequenced from one sample in a study of blood T cell repertoires in COVID-19. Clones were read by immunoSEQ multiplex PCR, and TCRdb kept only the in-frame ones, dropping some. The repertoire holds about 68,000 clones, with 80% to 90% as singletons. The sequencing sample was made of peripheral blood. Receptor source: a man older than 75 with COVID-19, enrolled during active disease.

The gene calls are TRBV6-9 and TRBJ1-5; D call uncertain. V gave up 3 bases and J gave up 0 bases, with 9 bases separating them. The CDR3 sequence is 15 residues long. Germline CDR1 reads MNHGY; CDR2 reads SVAAGI. CDR3 loop: CASSYTGVSNQPQHF. In DNA, the CDR3 is TGTGCCAGCAGTTACACCGGGGTTAGCAATCAGCCCCAGCATTTT.

The CDR3 here is CAISGRGGNTEAFF. CDR3 nucleotides: TGTGCCATCAGTGGGAGGGGGGGGAACACTGAAGCTTTCTTT. This chain uses TRBV10-3 with TRBJ1-1; D perhaps matches TRBD1 (6 bases). This CDR3 region has 14 residues. V lost 4 bases, J lost 1 base, and 10 bases lay in between. The V gene's germline CDR1 is ENHRY and CDR2 SYGVKD.

The chain carries TRBV6-1 and TRBJ2-1; 7 bases are shared with TRBD2. The V gene's germline CDR1 is MNHNS and CDR2 SASEGT. V dropped 4 bases and J dropped 2; count of bases not matched to a gene: 8. The CDR3 is 16 residues long. Here the CDR3 DNA reads TGTGCCAGCAGTGTGGAGGCTAGCGGAACCTACAATGAGCAGTTCTTC. Its translation: CASSVEASGTYNEQFF.

The gene calls are TRBV6-1 and TRBJ1-1; D call uncertain. This CDR3 contains 13 residues. V gave up 3 bases and J gave up 1 base, with 6 bases separating them. CDR1 is MNHNS, CDR2 SASEGT, per germline. The CDR3 sequence: CASSETWNTEAFF. The CDR3 region has the DNA TGTGCCAGCAGTGAGACATGGAACACTGAAGCTTTCTTT.

V gene TRBV6-4 combines with J gene TRBJ2-2; 7 bases map to TRBD1. The CDR3 covers 20 residues. CDR1 and CDR2 (germline): MRHNA, SNTAGT. With 3 bases clipped from V and 0 bases from J, the junction kept 16 bases outside the gene matches. Here the CDR3 reads CASSEDRNYYFLANTGELFF. In nucleotides, the CDR3 is TGTGCCAGCAGTGAGGACAGGAACTATTATTTTTTGGCGAACACCGGGGAGCTGTTTTTT.

The J gene is TRBJ1-4, the V gene TRBV10-3; unclear D gene. The CDR3 has 16 amino acids. Germline V CDR1 and CDR2: ENHRY, SYGVKD. V gave up 1 base and J gave up 1 base, with 10 bases separating them. The CDR3 DNA follows: TGTGCCATCAGTGAGTTTGTAGGAGTAACTAATGAAAAACTGTTTTTT. Amino acids: CAISEFVGVTNEKLFF.

This clone was seen a single time. The V and J genes are TRBV7-2 and TRBJ1-2, with D tentatively TRBD1 (5 bases). Germline CDR1 reads SGHTA; CDR2 reads FQGNSA. V was trimmed by 1 base and J by 5 bases, leaving 14 bases between them. The CDR3 is 15 residues long. The CDR3 loop is CASSLGAGINYGYTF. The CDR3 DNA sequence: TGTGCCAGCAGCTTAGGGGCAGGGATCAATTATGGCTACACCTTC. Together with reference TRBV7-2 and TRBJ1-2, the CDR3 gives the full variable domain: GAGVSQSPSNKVTEKGKDVELRCDPISGHTALYWYRQSLGQGLEFLIYFQGNSAPDKSGLPSDRFSAERTGGSVSTLTIQRTQQEDSAVYLCASSLGAGINYGYTFGSGTRLTVV.

This chain links TRBV7-6 with TRBJ2-1; a weak D match, TRBD2 (5 bases). The length of the CDR3 is 17 residues. The V gene lost 2 bases and the J gene lost 0 bases, with 14 bases spanning the gap. Per germline, CDR1 SGHVS and CDR2 FNYEAQ. CDR3 in DNA: TGTGCCAGCAGCTTAAGCTTGGAGCGGTTCTCCTACAATGAGCAGTTCTTC. Translation gives CASSLSLERFSYNEQFF. Variable domain in full (rest from reference TRBV7-6 and TRBJ2-1): GAGVSQSPRYKVTKRGQDVALRCDPISGHVSLYWYRQALGQGPEFLTYFNYEAQQDKSGLPNDRFSAERPEGSISTLTIQRTEQRDSAMYRCASSLSLERFSYNEQFFGPGTRLTVL.

The chain links TRBV7-3 to TRBJ2-2; D is perhaps TRBD2 (6 bases). CDR1 and CDR2 from the germline V gene are SGHTA and FQGTGA. The CDR3 is 13 amino acids. V lost 5 bases and J lost 7, with 11 bases in between. CDR3 loop: CASSASSDGELFF. The CDR3 DNA follows: TGTGCCAGCAGCGCTTCTAGCGACGGGGAGCTGTTTTTT.

This clone is a singleton in its sample. The chain carries TRBV19 and TRBJ1-1, with TRBD1 matching over 9 bases. Germline assignment: CDR1 LNHDA and CDR2 SQIVND (reference sequence). The V and J ends lost 6 bases and 7 bases, in that order; junction bases with no gene match: 0. The CDR3 is made up of 11 amino acids. Here the CDR3 DNA reads TGTGCCAGTAGGGACAGGGGTGAAGCTTTCTTT. Translated, it gives CASRDRGEAFF.

Only a few counts were recorded for this clone. V is TRBV5-4 and J is TRBJ1-3, with D perhaps matching TRBD1 (6 bases). CDR1 SGHNT and CDR2 YYREEE come from the germline V gene (reference sequence). The germline V and J ends were trimmed by 4 bases and 2 bases, with 13 bases remaining between them. CDR3 length equals 15 residues. The CDR3 DNA reads as TGTGCCAGCAGCCCGGGGGGGCCCGCTGGAAACACCATATATTTT. This gives the protein CASSPGGPAGNTIYF.

V and J are TRBV11-2 and TRBJ1-1; D gene ambiguous. Between the trimmed V and J ends, which lost 1 base and 1 base, there was a span of 4 bases. Germline V CDR1 and CDR2: SGHAT, FQNNGV. The CDR3 spans 13 residues. CDR3 loop: CASSLVWNTEAFF. The CDR3 bases are TGTGCCAGCAGCTTAGTCTGGAACACTGAAGCTTTCTTT.

CDR3 protein: CASSSGYDGYTF. The CDR3 region has the DNA TGTGCCAGCAGTTCAGGGTACGATGGCTACACCTTC. The chain uses TRBV12-3 or TRBV12-4 and TRBJ1-2; tentative D call: TRBD1 (5 bases). The ends were cut back, 4 bases at V and 6 bases at J, with 9 bases in the middle. The CDR3 sequence is 12 residues long.

This sequence joins TRBV5-5 and TRBJ1-2; 7 bases fit TRBD1. Unmatched junction bases numbered 5, after V lost 0 bases and J lost 3 bases. CDR1 and CDR2 (germline): SGHKS, YYEKEE (reference sequence). The CDR3 contains 15 residues. CDR3 in DNA: TGTGCCAGCAGCTTGGGTCAGGGGGGTTACTATGGCTACACCTTC. Protein sequence: CASSLGQGGYYGYTF. The full variable domain, in which reference TRBV5-5 and TRBJ1-2 provide the parts outside the CDR3, is DAGVTQSPTHLIKTRGQQVTLRCSPISGHKSVSWYQQVLGQGPQFIFQYYEKEERGRGNFPDRFSARQFPNYSSELNVNALLLGDSALYLCASSLGQGGYYGYTFGSGTRLTVV.

The V call is TRBV7-2, the J call TRBJ1-2, with TRBD1 identical over 7 bases. Germline CDR1 and CDR2: SGHTA and FQGNSA. The CDR3 length is 14 residues. Germline trimming cut 5 bases from V and 11 bases from J; bases unmatched to any gene: 14. In DNA form, the CDR3 reads TGTGCCAGCAGCCCTCCGGCGAGGGACAGTAGTTACACCTTC. As protein: CASSPPARDSSYTF.

This clone has only a few counts. This chain connects TRBV2 to TRBJ2-7; D is uncertain. CDR3 length: 12 amino acids. V lost 8 bases and J lost 4, with 12 bases in between. In germline, CDR1 is SNHLY, CDR2 FYNNEI. This CDR3 reads CASVGRLYEQYF. The DNA for the CDR3 is TGTGCCAGCGTTGGCAGGTTATACGAGCAGTACTTC.

The V call is TRBV5-1, the J call TRBJ2-5, with TRBD2 identical over 10 bases. Germline CDR1 reads SGHRS; CDR2 reads YFSETQ. This CDR3 is built from 14 residues. J was trimmed by 5 bases and V by 2 bases; bases with no gene match: 3. CDR3 sequence: CASSFSGGQETQYF. As DNA, the CDR3 is TGCGCCAGCAGCTTTAGCGGGGGGCAGGAGACCCAGTACTTC.

This clone was seen once. The rearrangement links TRBV29-1 to TRBJ2-5, with 10 bases lining up with TRBD2. The V and J ends lost 6 bases and 5 bases, in that order; junction bases with no gene match: 6. The CDR3 spans 13 residues. Germline CDR1 and CDR2: SQVTM and ANQGSEA. CDR3 sequence: CSVRTSGLETQYF. The CDR3 region has the DNA TGCAGCGTCAGGACTAGCGGATTGGAGACCCAGTACTTC.

CDR3 coding DNA: TGTGCCAGCAGTTATAACCGGGACATAGACACCGGGGAGCTGTTTTTT. Amino acid sequence: CASSYNRDIDTGELFF. The chain has TRBV6-5 and TRBJ2-2; possible D gene TRBD1, 6 bases. V lost 3 bases to trimming and J lost 3 bases, with 14 bases between them. The length of the CDR3 is 16 residues. Looked up from germline, CDR1 is MNHEY and CDR2 is SVGAGI.

The sample holds one count of this clone. The genes are TRBV9 and TRBJ2-5, with 8 bases fitting TRBD2. From germline, CDR1 is SGDLS and CDR2 YYNGEE. V lost 4 bases, J lost 1 base, and 6 bases stayed unmatched. The CDR3 is 15 amino acids. The CDR3 protein is CASSPRLASQETQYF. The CDR3 DNA is TGTGCCAGCAGCCCCCGACTAGCGAGCCAAGAGACCCAGTACTTC.

This clone has a single count. This chain links TRBV5-1 with TRBJ1-5, with 7 bases fitting TRBD1. J was trimmed by 3 bases and V by 7 bases; bases with no gene match: 7. In germline, CDR1 is SGHRS, CDR2 YFSETQ. This CDR3 comprises 14 residues. The CDR3 region is CASAQGVNNQPQHF. The CDR3 nucleotides read TGCGCCAGCGCGCAGGGGGTCAACAATCAGCCCCAGCATTTT.